The 31 T cell receptor beta chains below were found in one sample sequenced in a study of human T cells and chemical hapten exposure (dated by TCRdb to the early 2020s). Preparation of the library involved RACE. TCRdb shows the sequencer as NextSeq 500. TCRdb applied fastp at Q25 and MiXCR to the public reads, then kept only in-frame beta chains. A single entry per CDR3 protein holds the most common genes and DNA from its merged rows. Across this sample there are about 40,000 distinct CDR3 sequences, with 10% to 13% seen only once. The biggest ten clones account for less than 6.5% of the sample. Explained via the paper, the time point label denotes: pre-sensitization, week 0. The treatment or condition label, read with the paper, signifies: therapeutic diphenylcyclopropenone sensitization with weekly scalp DPC. The specimen was whole blood, collected in connection with sensitization to the hapten diphenylcyclopropenone (DPC). The origin of the receptors is a young man with alopecia areata. Some clones in this sample may be carry-over from other donors' samples.

This clonotype was observed many times. This sequence joins TRBV18 and TRBJ2-4, with 7 bases matching TRBD1. The CDR3 is 14 amino acids. J gave up 4 bases and V 6 bases, and 6 bases lay outside the gene matches. Germline values: CDR1 KGHSH, CDR2 LQKENI. The CDR3: CASSAGTDKNIQYF. The CDR3 bases are TGTGCCAGCTCGGCCGGGACAGATAAAAACATTCAGTACTTC.

The chain recombines TRBV12-3 or TRBV12-4 with TRBJ2-1; 11 nucleotides match TRBD2. V gave up 1 base and J gave up 9 bases; unmatched junction bases: 5. There are 15 residues in the CDR3. CDR3 DNA: TGTGCCAGCAGTTTAGAGGGACTAGCGGTTACTGAGCAGTTCTTC. This translates into CASSLEGLAVTEQFF.

This chain joins TRBV11-2 and TRBJ2-3; TRBD2 agrees at 10 bases. Per the germline V gene, CDR1 is SGHAT and CDR2 is FQNNGV. The length of the CDR3 is 17 residues. The J segment lost 0 bases and the V segment lost 3 bases, leaving 6 bases of the junction unmatched. CDR3 region: CASSLVSGGTSTDTQYF. DNA of the CDR3: TGTGCCAGCAGCTTGGTTAGCGGGGGGACTAGCACAGATACGCAGTATTTT. The full variable domain, rest sourced from reference TRBV11-2 and TRBJ2-3, is EAGVAQSPRYKIIEKRQSVAFWCNPISGHATLYWYQQILGQGPKLLIQFQNNGVVDDSQLPKDRFSAERLKGVDSTLKIQPAKLEDSAVYLCASSLVSGGTSTDTQYFGPGTRLTVL.

This clonotype occurred many times. CDR3 residues: CASSLIDKFTDTQYF. DNA of the CDR3: TGTGCCAGCAGTTTAATCGACAAATTCACAGATACGCAGTATTTT. The J gene is TRBJ2-3, the V gene TRBV12-3 or TRBV12-4; D is undetermined. Trimming pared 2 bases from V and 2 bases from J, leaving 11 bases between. The CDR3 spans 15 residues.

J is TRBJ1-5 and V is TRBV7-2; TRBD1 might be the D (6 bases). Per the germline V gene, CDR1 is SGHTA and CDR2 is FQGNSA. CDR3 length: 17 amino acids. Between the trimmed V and J ends, which lost 5 bases and 6 bases, there was a span of 23 bases. In DNA, the CDR3 is TGTGCCAGCAGCCTAGGCCCCACGGGGGGCCGGGTTCAGCCCCAGCATTTT. Residues: CASSLGPTGGRVQPQHF.

This clonotype was detected many times. The rearrangement uses TRBV6-5 and TRBJ2-5; a possible D gene is TRBD1 (6 bases). V lost 0 bases, J lost 7 bases, and 12 bases lay in between. The CDR3 runs to 14 residues. Germline V gene lookup returns CDR1 MNHEY and CDR2 SVGAGI. The CDR3 DNA is TGTGCCAGCAGTTACTCGAGACAGGTGCTGACCCAGTACTTC. It yields the protein CASSYSRQVLTQYF.

Ten or more counts support this clonotype. This chain links TRBV9 with TRBJ2-2; 9 bases map to TRBD1. The CDR3 loop spans 16 amino acids. The V gene's germline CDR1 is SGDLS and CDR2 YYNGEE. V trimming: 2 bases; J trimming: 6 bases; junction bases outside the gene matches: 8. DNA for the CDR3: TGTGCCAGCAGCGTGGGGACAGGGAGGGTCGCCGGGGAGCTGTTTTTT. The encoded protein is CASSVGTGRVAGELFF.

This clonotype has at least ten counts. The genes are TRBV2 and TRBJ2-3, with D perhaps TRBD2 (6 bases). The CDR3 is made up of 17 amino acids. V was trimmed by 7 bases and J by 0 bases, leaving 20 bases between them. Germline V gene lookup returns CDR1 SNHLY and CDR2 FYNNEI. The CDR3 protein is CASTPGLPGASTDTQYF. In DNA form, the CDR3 reads TGTGCCAGCACCCCGGGTCTTCCGGGAGCTAGCACAGATACGCAGTATTTT.

This clonotype was counted many times. The chain couples TRBV9 to TRBJ2-5; 12 bases fit TRBD2. This CDR3 is 16 amino acids long. V shed 0 bases and J 2 bases; nucleotides not matched to a gene: 2. Per germline, CDR1 SGDLS and CDR2 YYNGEE. The CDR3 spells CASSVAGLAGQETQYF. CDR3 nucleotide sequence: TGTGCCAGCAGCGTAGCCGGACTAGCGGGGCAAGAGACCCAGTACTTC.

This chain joins TRBV11-1 and TRBJ1-3; TRBD1 might be the D (6 bases). Per the germline V gene, CDR1 is SGHAT and CDR2 is FQDESV (reference sequence). The CDR3 runs to 15 residues. Trimming shortened V by 5 bases and J by 8 bases, and 19 bases separated the two germline ends. CDR3 nucleotide sequence: TGTGCCAGCAGCCCAACGGACAGTCGGCTTGACACCATATATTTT. Translating gives CASSPTDSRLDTIYF.

In the case of this clonotype: A much larger clone is a single base away; this may be a read error. J is TRBJ2-1 and V is TRBV3-1; 7 bases line up with TRBD2. The CDR3 sequence is 14 residues long. CDR1 and CDR2 (germline): LGHDT, YNNKEL (reference sequence). Written as DNA, the CDR3 is TGTGCCAGCAGCCACGGGACTATGGGGCTGGAGCGGTTCTTC. Encoded protein: CASSHGTMGLERFF.

This clonotype was found a few times. V is TRBV3-1 and J is TRBJ2-5; weak D call: TRBD2 (6 bases). Germline V gene data show CDR1 as LGHDT and CDR2 as YNNKEL (reference sequence). The V end was cut by 1 base, the J end by 0 bases, with 9 bases between. CDR3 size: 15 residues. The chain's CDR3 is CASSQAGTHQETQYF. CDR3 bases: TGTGCCAGCAGCCAAGCCGGGACTCACCAAGAGACCCAGTACTTC.

A few counts support this clonotype. This rearrangement joins TRBV7-9 to TRBJ1-5; no reliable D call. The CDR3 runs 15 residues. Germline CDR1 and CDR2: SEHNR and FQNEAQ (reference sequence). The V end lost 1 base, the J end lost 6 bases, and 13 bases lay between the germline ends. CDR3 in DNA: TGTGCCAGCAGCTTAGTCGCGGGAGGAAGTCAGCCCCAGCATTTT. Translation gives CASSLVAGGSQPQHF.

This clonotype was seen a handful of times. V and J are TRBV12-2 and TRBJ1-2; TRBD1 reflects the table's D call only, with no check against the DNA. TRBV12-2 is reported as a pseudogene. CDR3 size: 13 residues. CDR3 loop: CASRATGAYGYTF. CDR3 bases: TGTGCAAGTCGGGCGACAGGCGCCTATGGCTACACCTTC.

Many counts were recorded for this clonotype. The chain employs TRBV6-1 and TRBJ1-5, with D perhaps TRBD1 (6 bases). The CDR3 consists of 13 residues. The V gene's germline CDR1 is MNHNS and CDR2 SASEGT. Between the trimmed V and J ends, which lost 7 bases and 5 bases, there was a span of 12 bases. As DNA, the CDR3 is TGTGCCAGCAAGATCGACAGGTATCAGCCCCAGCATTTT. Translated: CASKIDRYQPQHF.

This chain links TRBV9 with TRBJ1-6; TRBD1 agrees at 7 bases. CDR3 length: 15 amino acids. Losses at the gene ends were 4 bases for V and 4 bases for J; bases not matched to a gene: 5. The germline V gene encodes CDR1 SGDLS and CDR2 YYNGEE. This CDR3 reads CASSITGDYNSPLHF. CDR3 nucleotides: TGTGCCAGCAGCATAACAGGGGATTATAATTCACCCCTCCACTTT.

This clonotype qualifies as medium-sized (0.01 to 0.1%). The V gene is TRBV12-3 or TRBV12-4, the J gene TRBJ1-5; weak D call: TRBD1 (5 bases). The CDR3 length is 12 residues. V was pared by 6 bases and J by 4 bases, with 7 bases between. The CDR3 region is CASRGGNQPQHF. CDR3 DNA sequence: TGTGCCAGCAGGGGGGGGAATCAGCCCCAGCATTTT.

This sequence joins TRBV2 and TRBJ1-6, with D tentatively TRBD1 (6 bases). Per the germline V gene, CDR1 is SNHLY and CDR2 is FYNNEI. Trimming removed 6 bases at V and 7 bases at J, with 16 bases between. This CDR3 contains 15 residues. CDR3 protein: CASRLRTAINSPLHF. The CDR3 DNA reads TGTGCCAGCAGGCTAAGGACAGCGATCAATTCACCCCTCCACTTT.

This clonotype was counted only a few times. The gene calls are TRBV20-1 and TRBJ1-2; D is uncertain. Germline V gives CDR1 DFQATT, CDR2 SNEGSKA (reference sequence). This CDR3 has 13 residues. V was clipped by 6 bases and J by 0 bases, with 11 bases between them. The CDR3 sequence: CSANHGTNYGYTF. Written as DNA, the CDR3 is TGCAGTGCCAATCACGGGACTAACTATGGCTACACCTTC.

This clonotype has at least ten counts. The rearrangement joins TRBV21-1 to TRBJ2-7; the table's D gene call, TRBD1, was not cross checked with the DNA. TRBV21-1 is assigned pseudogene status. The CDR3 spans 14 residues. CDR3 region: CASSKGDSLYEQYV. The CDR3 nucleotides read TGTGCCAGCAGCAAGGGGGACAGCTTATACGAGCAGTACGTC.

This clonotype was counted at least ten times. This chain connects TRBV5-1 to TRBJ1-2; possible D gene TRBD1, 5 bases. CDR1 is SGHRS and CDR2 is YFSETQ in the germline V gene. This CDR3 region has 14 residues. The V gene lost 4 bases and the J gene lost 2 bases, with 12 bases spanning the gap. The CDR3 loop reads CASSETAFNYGYTF. CDR3 coding DNA: TGCGCCAGCAGCGAGACAGCGTTCAACTATGGCTACACCTTC.

With respect to this clonotype: A read error may explain this, as a much larger clone is one base away. The rearrangement links TRBV6-5 to TRBJ1-2, with D possibly matching TRBD1 (5 bases). The CDR3 runs to 13 residues. Deletions cut 6 bases from V and 4 bases from J, with 12 bases between. Per germline, CDR1 MNHEY and CDR2 SVGAGI. The CDR3 is CASSKARAYGYTF. The CDR3 nucleotides read TGTGCCAGCAGCAAGGCCAGGGCCTATGGCTACACCTTC.

This chain joins TRBV7-8 and TRBJ2-1; 10 positions agree with TRBD2. The ends lost 0 bases at V and 7 bases at J; junction bases unmatched: 9. Germline CDR1 SGHVS, CDR2 FQNEAQ. CDR3 length: 17 amino acids. CDR3 loop: CASSLALGTSVVNEQFF. The CDR3 region has the DNA TGTGCCAGCAGCTTAGCGCTAGGGACTAGCGTGGTTAATGAGCAGTTCTTC.

This chain joins TRBV21-1 and TRBJ2-7; TRBD1, the D gene given by the table, was not confirmed from the DNA. TRBV21-1 has pseudogene status. The CDR3 is 16 amino acids. The CDR3 DNA reads TGTGCCAGCAGCAAAGGGGACGTCGGGGACGCCTACGAGCAGTACTTC. Translating it yields CASSKGDVGDAYEQYF.

This sequence joins TRBV4-2 and TRBJ2-7; D perhaps matches TRBD2 (5 bases). V lost 0 bases, J lost 6 bases, and 9 bases lay in between. Germline V gene sequence: CDR1 LGHNA, CDR2 YNFKEQ. There are 13 residues in the CDR3. CDR3 nucleotides: TGTGCCAGCAGCCAAGACGGGGTGAGCGAGCAGTACTTC. This translates into CASSQDGVSEQYF.

This clonotype was seen more than once but under ten times. CDR3 nucleotide sequence: TGTGCCAGCACCGTAGGACCCAATCGGGACGGAAATTCCTACGAGCAGTACGTC. Amino acids: CASTVGPNRDGNSYEQYV. This chain joins TRBV6-2 or TRBV6-3 and TRBJ2-7; perhaps D is TRBD1 or TRBD2 (5 bases each). Trimming took 7 bases from V and 1 from J, leaving 26 bases between them. In germline, CDR1 is MNHEY, CDR2 SVGEGT. CDR3 length: 18 amino acids.

This clonotype showed up many times. This chain uses TRBV7-2 with TRBJ2-1; weak D call: TRBD1 (5 bases). Looked up from germline, CDR1 is SGHTA and CDR2 is FQGNSA. The length of the CDR3 is 19 residues. Trimming stripped 2 bases from V and 4 bases from J, with 24 bases between. This CDR3 is CASSLYVTVGQRIYNEQFF. As DNA, the CDR3 is TGTGCCAGCAGCTTATATGTTACGGTGGGGCAAAGAATTTACAATGAGCAGTTCTTC.

The sample holds many counts of this clonotype. The chain combines TRBV6-5 with TRBJ1-6; 8 positions agree with TRBD1. Trimming at V came to 4 bases and at J to 6 bases, leaving 11 bases not matched to a gene. The germline V gene encodes CDR1 MNHEY and CDR2 SVGAGI. The CDR3 extends over 17 amino acids. DNA of the CDR3: TGTGCCAGCAGTTTTGGGACAGGCCATCGCCTTAATTCACCCCTCCACTTT. It yields the protein CASSFGTGHRLNSPLHF.

This clonotype was detected only a few times. This chain links TRBV6-6 with TRBJ2-1; 11 nucleotides line up with TRBD2. CDR3 length: 15 amino acids. V lost 6 bases, J lost 2 bases, and 3 bases stayed unmatched. Germline loops: CDR1 MNHNY, CDR2 SVGAGI (reference sequence). CDR3 loop: CASRQTSGAYNEQFF. In DNA, the CDR3 is TGTGCCAGCAGGCAGACTAGCGGGGCCTACAATGAGCAGTTCTTC.

This clonotype occurred many times. CDR3 sequence (DNA): TGTGCCAGCAGCGTACAGGGGTCAGATACGCAGTATTTT. Translation: CASSVQGSDTQYF. This chain uses TRBV5-5 with TRBJ2-3, with TRBD1 matching over 7 bases. Germline trimming cut 4 bases from V and 4 bases from J; bases unmatched to any gene: 3. The CDR3 loop spans 13 amino acids. From germline, CDR1 is SGHKS and CDR2 YYEKEE (reference sequence).

This clonotype was seen at least ten times. The chain combines TRBV29-1 with TRBJ2-5; TRBD2 agrees at 8 bases. The CDR3 totals 14 residues. Per the germline V gene, CDR1 is SQVTM and CDR2 is ANQGSEA. The trim removed 6 bases at V and 4 bases at J, leaving 10 bases unmatched. Written as DNA, the CDR3 is TGCAGCGTCCTAGCGGGCGGCCGAGGAGAGACCCAGTACTTC. Translated: CSVLAGGRGETQYF.